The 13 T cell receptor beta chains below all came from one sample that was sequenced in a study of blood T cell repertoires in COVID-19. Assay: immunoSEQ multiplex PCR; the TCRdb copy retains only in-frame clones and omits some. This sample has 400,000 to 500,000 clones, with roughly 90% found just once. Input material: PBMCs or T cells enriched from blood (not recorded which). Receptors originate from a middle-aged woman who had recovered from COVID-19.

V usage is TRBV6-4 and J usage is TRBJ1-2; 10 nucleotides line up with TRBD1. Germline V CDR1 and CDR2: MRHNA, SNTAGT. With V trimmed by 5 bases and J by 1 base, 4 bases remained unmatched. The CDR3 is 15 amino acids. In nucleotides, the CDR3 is TGTGCCAGCAGTTCCCGGGACAGGGGTAACTATGGCTACACCTTC. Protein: CASSSRDRGNYGYTF.

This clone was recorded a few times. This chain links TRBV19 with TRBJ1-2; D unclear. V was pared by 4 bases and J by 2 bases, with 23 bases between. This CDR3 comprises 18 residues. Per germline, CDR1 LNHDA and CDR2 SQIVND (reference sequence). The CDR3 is CASSTKYIGGNLNYGYTF. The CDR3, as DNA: TGTGCCAGTAGTACCAAATATATAGGCGGCAACTTGAACTATGGCTACACCTTC.

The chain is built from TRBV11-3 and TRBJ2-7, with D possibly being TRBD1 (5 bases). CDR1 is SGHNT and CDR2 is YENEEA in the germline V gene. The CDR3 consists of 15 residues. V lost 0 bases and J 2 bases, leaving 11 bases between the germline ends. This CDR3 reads CASSLDRAGTYEQYF. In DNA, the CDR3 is TGTGCCAGCAGCTTAGATCGGGCAGGGACCTACGAGCAGTACTTC. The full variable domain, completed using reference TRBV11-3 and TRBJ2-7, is EAGVVQSPRYKIIEKKQPVAFWCNPISGHNTLYWYLQNLGQGPELLIRYENEEAVDDSQLPKDRFSAERLKGVDSTLKIQPAELGDSAVYLCASSLDRAGTYEQYFGPGTRLTVT.

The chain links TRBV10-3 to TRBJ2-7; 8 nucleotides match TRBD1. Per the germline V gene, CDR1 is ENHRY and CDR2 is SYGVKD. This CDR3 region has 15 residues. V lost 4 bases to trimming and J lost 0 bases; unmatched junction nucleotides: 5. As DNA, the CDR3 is TGTGCCATCAGTGGGGGACAGGACCCCTCCTACGAGCAGTACTTC. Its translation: CAISGGQDPSYEQYF.

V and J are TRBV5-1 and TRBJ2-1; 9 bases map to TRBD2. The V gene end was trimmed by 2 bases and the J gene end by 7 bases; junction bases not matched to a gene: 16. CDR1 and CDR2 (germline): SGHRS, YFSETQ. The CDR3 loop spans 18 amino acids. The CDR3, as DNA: TGCGCCAGCAGCTTACAACCCCCGGGACTAGCTGTTAGGAATGAGCAGTTCTTC. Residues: CASSLQPPGLAVRNEQFF.

The CDR3: CASSLMDRVGSSQYF. CDR3 nucleotides: TGTGCCAGCTCATTGATGGACAGGGTTGGTTCGTCCCAGTACTTC. The genes are TRBV18 and TRBJ2-5; 8 bases are a match to TRBD1. This CDR3 has 15 amino acids. V gave up 5 bases and J gave up 9 bases; unmatched junction bases: 14. Germline CDR1 and CDR2: KGHSH and LQKENI.

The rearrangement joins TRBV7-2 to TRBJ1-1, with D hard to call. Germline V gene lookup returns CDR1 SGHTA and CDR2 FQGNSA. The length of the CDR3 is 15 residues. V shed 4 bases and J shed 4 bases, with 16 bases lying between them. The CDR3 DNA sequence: TGTGCCAGCAGCTCCCGCCCTCCGCGTTTCACTGAAGCTTTCTTT. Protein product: CASSSRPPRFTEAFF.

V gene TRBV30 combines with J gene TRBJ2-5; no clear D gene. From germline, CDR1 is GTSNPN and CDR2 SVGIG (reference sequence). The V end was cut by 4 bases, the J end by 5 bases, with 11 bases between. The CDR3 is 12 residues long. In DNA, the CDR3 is TGTGCCTGGAAAAGTCCTAGGGAGACCCAGTACTTC. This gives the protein CAWKSPRETQYF.

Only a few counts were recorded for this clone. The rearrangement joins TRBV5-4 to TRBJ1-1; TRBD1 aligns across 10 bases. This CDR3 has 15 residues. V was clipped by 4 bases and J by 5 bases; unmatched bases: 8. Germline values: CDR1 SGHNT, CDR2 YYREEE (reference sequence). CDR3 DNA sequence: TGTGCCAGCAGCCGGACGGGACAGGGGTGGACTGAAGCTTTCTTT. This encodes CASSRTGQGWTEAFF.

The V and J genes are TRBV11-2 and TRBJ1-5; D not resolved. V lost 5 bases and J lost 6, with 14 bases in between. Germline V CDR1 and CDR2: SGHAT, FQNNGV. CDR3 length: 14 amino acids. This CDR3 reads CASSKHAGGQPQHF. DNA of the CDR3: TGTGCCAGCAGCAAGCATGCTGGTGGTCAGCCCCAGCATTTT.

The CDR3 DNA reads TGTGCCAGCAGCCAATTGAGGAGGGCAACCGGGGAGCTGTTTTTT. Its protein product is CASSQLRRATGELFF. This chain connects TRBV3-1 (or the pseudogene TRBV3-2) to TRBJ2-2; D perhaps matches TRBD2 (6 bases). V gave up 2 bases and J gave up 5 bases, with 12 bases separating them. Germline-derived CDR1 and CDR2 are LGHDT and YNNKEL (reference sequence). The length of the CDR3 is 15 residues.

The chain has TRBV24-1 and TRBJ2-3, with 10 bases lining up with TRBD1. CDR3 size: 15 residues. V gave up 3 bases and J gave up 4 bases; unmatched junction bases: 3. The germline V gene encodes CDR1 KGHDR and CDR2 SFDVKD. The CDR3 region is CATSDPGQGADTQYF. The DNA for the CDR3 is TGTGCCACCAGTGATCCCGGACAGGGGGCAGATACGCAGTATTTT.

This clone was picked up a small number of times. CDR3 DNA sequence: TGTGCCAGCAGATTAGAATGGACAGGATATAACGAGCAGTACTTC. Translated, it gives CASRLEWTGYNEQYF. The V gene is TRBV27, the J gene TRBJ2-7; 7 bases fit TRBD1. The V gene end was trimmed by 6 bases and the J gene end by 5 bases; junction bases not matched to a gene: 13. From germline, CDR1 is MNHEY and CDR2 SMNVEV (reference sequence). This CDR3 comprises 15 residues.